The rows below give T cell receptor beta chains drawn from one sample of a study of shared clonotypes between healthy human individuals. Assay used: immunoSEQ multiplex PCR; TCRdb lists only in-frame clones, some missing. The sample includes 1.5 million to 1.9 million clones, roughly 98% of them seen just once. Material for sequencing was naive CD4+ T cells sorted from blood. These receptors came from a young man in good health. Each CDR3 is given with its conserved first and last residue. A D gene is named only where the DNA matches it firmly. Clone size, where shown, is once, few, many, or a class for clones that have expanded.

16 TRBJ2-1 - - TRBV2 CASRGSPIPSYNEQFF TGTGCCAGCCGCGGTAGCCCAATACCTTCCTACAATGAGCAGTTCTTC
15 TRBJ1-1 - TRBD1 TRBV7-9 CASSFSGDRITEAFF TGTGCCAGCAGCTTTAGTGGGGACAGGATCACTGAAGCTTTCTTT
15 TRBJ2-5 - - TRBV19 CASSISAGSVATQYF TGTGCCAGTAGTATTTCTGCAGGGTCGGTGGCGACCCAGTACTTC
14 TRBJ2-1 - - TRBV5-1 CASGNQGLYNEQFF TGCGCCAGCGGGAATCAGGGTCTGTACAATGAGCAGTTCTTC
14 TRBJ2-7 - - TRBV5-4 CASSLGPVDYEQYF TGTGCCAGCAGCTTGGGACCGGTAGACTACGAGCAGTACTTC
18 TRBJ2-1 - TRBD2 TRBV29-1 CSVQGTSGRAFSYNEQFF TGCAGCGTCCAAGGGACTAGCGGGAGGGCCTTTTCCTACAATGAGCAGTTCTTC
17 TRBJ2-3 - TRBD2 TRBV6-1 CASSEAGLAGGRDTQYF TGTGCCAGCAGTGAAGCGGGACTAGCGGGAGGAAGAGATACGCAGTATTTT
16 TRBJ2-7 - - TRBV18 CASSPRAGDSFYEQYF TGTGCCAGCTCACCACGGGCAGGAGACTCTTTCTACGAGCAGTACTTC
14 TRBJ2-7 - - TRBV7-2 CASSLYSKTYEQYF TGTGCCAGCAGCTTGTACTCGAAGACCTACGAGCAGTACTTC
15 TRBJ2-7 - TRBD1 TRBV7-9 CASSLVRGRAYEQYF TGTGCCAGCAGCTTAGTCAGGGGGCGCGCCTACGAGCAGTACTTC
15 TRBJ2-3 - - TRBV9 CASSVRLASTDTQYF TGTGCCAGCAGCGTAAGGCTAGCGAGCACAGATACGCAGTATTTT
16 TRBJ1-2 - TRBD1 TRBV18 CASSTTGQGWPYGYTF TGTGCCAGCTCAACAACGGGACAGGGATGGCCCTATGGCTACACCTTC
13 TRBJ2-7 - TRBD1 TRBV18 CASSQGAGDEQYF TGTGCCAGCTCCCAGGGGGCAGGGGACGAGCAGTACTTC
14 TRBJ2-5 - - TRBV6-1 CASSLGLKQETQYF TGTGCCAGCAGTTTGGGACTGAAACAAGAGACCCAGTACTTC
12 TRBJ2-7 - - TRBV7-2 CASSLVRGEQYF TGTGCCAGCAGCTTAGTTAGGGGAGAGCAGTACTTC
12 TRBJ1-1 - - TRBV6-1 CASSVTRLEAFF TGTGCCAGCAGTGTGACTCGACTTGAAGCTTTCTTT
16 TRBJ2-1 - - TRBV7-6 CASSLVGVSSYNEQFF TGTGCCAGCAGCTTAGTGGGGGTCAGCTCCTACAATGAGCAGTTCTTC
13 TRBJ2-2 - - TRBV5-1 CASMGADGGELFF TGCGCCAGCATGGGGGCGGATGGCGGGGAGCTGTTTTTT
14 TRBJ2-1 - TRBD2 TRBV2 CAGKSSGKYNEQFF TGTGCCGGAAAGTCCAGCGGGAAGTACAATGAGCAGTTCTTC
15 TRBJ2-1 - TRBD2 TRBV28 CASRHSSGSGPFRLF TGTGCCAGCAGACACTCTAGCGGGAGTGGCCCATTCAGGCTCTTC
20 TRBJ2-7 - - TRBV4-3 CASSQSVPIPGLLRVHEQYF TGCGCCAGCAGCCAATCAGTCCCCATTCCGGGACTCCTCCGAGTCCACGAGCAGTACTTC
14 TRBJ1-3 - - TRBV27 CASSSRISGNTIYF TGTGCCAGCAGTTCCCGAATCTCCGGAAACACCATATATTTT
13 TRBJ2-7 - - TRBV5-1 CASSSTPTYEQYF TGCGCCAGCAGCTCCACACCTACCTACGAGCAGTACTTC
15 TRBJ2-7 once - TRBV9 CASSPGGSRSYEQYF TGTGCCAGCAGCCCTGGGGGCTCCCGCTCCTACGAGCAGTACTTC
15 TRBJ1-4 - - TRBV6-1 CASSEAPTTFGKLFF TGTGCCAGCAGTGAAGCTCCGACAACCTTCGGAAAACTGTTTTTT
16 TRBJ2-3 - TRBD2 TRBV5-1 CASSPGRPGSTDTQYF TGCGCCAGCAGCCCCGGGAGGCCTGGCAGCACAGATACGCAGTATTTT
14 TRBJ2-4 - TRBD2 TRBV6-1 CASSPTSGSNIQYF TGTGCCAGCAGCCCGACTAGCGGGAGTAACATTCAGTACTTC
20 TRBJ2-3 - - TRBV27 CASSLSPPLPGSSSTDTQYF TGTGCCAGCAGTTTAAGCCCGCCTCTGCCCGGAAGTTCTAGCACAGATACGCAGTATTTT
15 TRBJ1-4 - TRBD1 TRBV5-4 CASSLLGQGREKLFF TGTGCCAGCAGCTTGTTGGGACAGGGTCGTGAAAAACTGTTTTTT
17 TRBJ2-7 once TRBD2 TRBV15 CATSRLAGTSGTDEQYF TGTGCCACCAGCAGACTAGCCGGGACTAGCGGGACGGACGAGCAGTACTTC
16 TRBJ2-3 - - TRBV10-1 CASSDHRDVPTDTQYF TGCGCCAGCAGTGACCATCGCGACGTACCCACAGATACGCAGTATTTT
12 TRBJ1-4 - - TRBV28 CASSPEGEKLFF TGTGCCAGCAGTCCGGAGGGGGAAAAACTGTTTTTT
16 TRBJ1-1 - - TRBV5-1 CASSSNSLLMNTEAFF TGCGCCAGCAGCTCAAACAGCTTATTAATGAACACTGAAGCTTTCTTT
16 TRBJ2-1 - TRBD2 TRBV5-1 CASSLVAGLSYNEQFF TGCGCCAGCAGCTTAGTAGCGGGACTTTCCTACAATGAGCAGTTCTTC
19 TRBJ2-3 - TRBD2 TRBV7-9 CASRRGLAGGRTSTDTQYF TGTGCCAGCAGGAGGGGACTAGCGGGAGGACGCACTAGCACAGATACGCAGTATTTT
13 TRBJ2-7 - - TRBV28 CASRRDRPYEQYF TGTGCCAGCAGGCGGGACAGACCCTACGAGCAGTACTTC
16 TRBJ2-1 - TRBD2 TRBV9 CAPPVSTYSGDNEQFF TGTGCCCCCCCAGTCTCAACCTATAGCGGGGACAATGAGCAGTTCTTC
13 TRBJ2-7 - - TRBV5-5 CASSPRQELEQYF TGTGCCAGCAGCCCGAGACAGGAATTGGAGCAGTACTTC
15 TRBJ2-2 - TRBD2 TRBV5-1 CASRPSGRITGELFF TGCGCCAGCAGACCTAGCGGGAGGATCACCGGGGAGCTGTTTTTT
16 TRBJ2-7 - TRBD2 TRBV11-2 CASSLRLAGGPVEQYF TGTGCCAGCAGCCTCCGACTAGCGGGAGGGCCGGTGGAGCAGTACTTC